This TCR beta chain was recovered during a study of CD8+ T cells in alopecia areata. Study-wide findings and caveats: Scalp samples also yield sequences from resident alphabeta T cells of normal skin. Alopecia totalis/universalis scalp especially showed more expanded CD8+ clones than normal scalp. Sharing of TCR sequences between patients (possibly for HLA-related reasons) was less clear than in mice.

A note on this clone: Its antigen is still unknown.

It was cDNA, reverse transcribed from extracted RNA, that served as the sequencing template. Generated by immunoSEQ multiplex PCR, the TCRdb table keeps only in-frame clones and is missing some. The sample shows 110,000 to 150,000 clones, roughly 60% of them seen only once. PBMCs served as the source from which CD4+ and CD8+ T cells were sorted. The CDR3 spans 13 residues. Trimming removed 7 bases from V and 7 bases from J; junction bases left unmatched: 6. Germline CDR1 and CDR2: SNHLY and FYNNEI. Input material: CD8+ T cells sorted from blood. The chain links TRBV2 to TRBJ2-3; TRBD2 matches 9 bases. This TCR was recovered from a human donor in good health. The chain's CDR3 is CASTGSGSYTQYF. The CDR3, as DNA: TGTGCCAGCACGGGTAGCGGGAGTTATACGCAGTATTTT.